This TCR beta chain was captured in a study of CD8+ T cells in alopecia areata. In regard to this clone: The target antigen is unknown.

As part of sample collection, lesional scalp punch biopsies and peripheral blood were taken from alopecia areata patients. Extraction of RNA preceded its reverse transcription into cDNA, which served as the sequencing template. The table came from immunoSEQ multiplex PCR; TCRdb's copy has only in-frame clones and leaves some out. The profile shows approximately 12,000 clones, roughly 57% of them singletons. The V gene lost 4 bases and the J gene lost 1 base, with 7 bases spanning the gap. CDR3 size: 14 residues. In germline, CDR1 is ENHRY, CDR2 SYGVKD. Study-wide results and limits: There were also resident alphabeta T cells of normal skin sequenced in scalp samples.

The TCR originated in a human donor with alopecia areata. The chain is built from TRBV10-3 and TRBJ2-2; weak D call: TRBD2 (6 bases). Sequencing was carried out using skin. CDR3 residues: CAISGRENTGELFF. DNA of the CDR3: TGTGCCATCAGTGGGCGGGAGAACACCGGGGAGCTGTTTTTT.